This T cell receptor (beta chain) was sequenced in a study of long-term antiretroviral therapy in people with HIV. No fewer than two post-ART and no fewer than one pre-ART PBMC samples existed for each donor. As regards this clone: Its antigen is currently unknown.

Investigators performed immunoSEQ version v3.0 at survey level. Sequencing used immunoSEQ multiplex PCR; TCRdb keeps in-frame clones, though not all of them. This table holds more than 15,000 clones, just over 85% found once. The study, taken as a whole, reports: Therapy changes, viral resistance and ART adherence were not documented in the available data. Blood was collected between 2004 and 2017, possibly under older ART regimens. The study found narrower CDR3 length ranges in HIV repertoires than in controls.

The sample here was unsorted PBMCs, taken 2.2 to 2.4 years before starting antiretroviral therapy. This clonotype originated in a woman aged 30 to 39 with HIV.

CDR3 loop: CASSTGAGGERTYEQYF. The CDR3 DNA is TGTGCCAGCTCAACCGGGGCAGGGGGCGAGAGGACCTACGAGCAGTACTTC. The rearrangement joins TRBV18 to TRBJ2-7; 8 nucleotides match TRBD1. Germline values: CDR1 KGHSH, CDR2 LQKENI. This CDR3 spans 17 amino acids. Trimming removed 5 bases from V and 2 bases from J; junction bases left unmatched: 14.